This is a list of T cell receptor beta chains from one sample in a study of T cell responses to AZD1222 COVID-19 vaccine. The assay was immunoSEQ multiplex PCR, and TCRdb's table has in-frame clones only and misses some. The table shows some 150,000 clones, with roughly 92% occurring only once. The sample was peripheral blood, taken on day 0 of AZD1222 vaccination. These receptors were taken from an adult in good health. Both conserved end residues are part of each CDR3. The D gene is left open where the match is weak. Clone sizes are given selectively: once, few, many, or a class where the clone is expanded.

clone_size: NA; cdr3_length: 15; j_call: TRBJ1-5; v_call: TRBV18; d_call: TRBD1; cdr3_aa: CASSPGQGSNQPQHF; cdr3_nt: TGTGCCAGCTCACCGGGACAGGGTAGCAATCAGCCCCAGCATTTT
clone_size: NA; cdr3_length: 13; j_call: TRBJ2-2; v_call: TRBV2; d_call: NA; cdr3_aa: CASSTGYTGELFF; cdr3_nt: TGTGCCAGCAGCACAGGGTACACCGGGGAGCTGTTTTTT
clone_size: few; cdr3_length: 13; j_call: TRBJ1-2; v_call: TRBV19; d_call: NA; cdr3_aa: CASRRAANYGYTF; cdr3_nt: TGTGCCAGTAGGAGGGCAGCTAACTATGGCTACACCTTC
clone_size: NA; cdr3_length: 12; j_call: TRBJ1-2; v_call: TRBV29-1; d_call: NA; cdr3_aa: CSVDHRANGYTF; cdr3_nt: TGCAGCGTTGACCACAGAGCCAATGGCTACACCTTC
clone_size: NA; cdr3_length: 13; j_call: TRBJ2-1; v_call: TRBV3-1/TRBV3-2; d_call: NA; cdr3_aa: CASSQDPGLLQFF; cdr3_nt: TGTGCCAGCAGCCAAGATCCCGGCCTCCTGCAGTTCTTC
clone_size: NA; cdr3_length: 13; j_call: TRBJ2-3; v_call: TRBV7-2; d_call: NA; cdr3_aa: CASSPPKADTQYF; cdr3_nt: TGTGCCAGCAGCCCACCCAAAGCAGATACGCAGTATTTT
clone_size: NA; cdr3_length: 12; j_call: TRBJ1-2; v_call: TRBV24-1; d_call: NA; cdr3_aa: CATSDSSYGYTF; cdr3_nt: TGTGCCACCAGTGACAGCTCCTATGGCTACACCTTC
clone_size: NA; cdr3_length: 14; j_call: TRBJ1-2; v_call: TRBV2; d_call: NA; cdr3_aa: CASKPGEANYGYTF; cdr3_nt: TGTGCCAGCAAACCGGGCGAAGCTAACTATGGCTACACCTTC
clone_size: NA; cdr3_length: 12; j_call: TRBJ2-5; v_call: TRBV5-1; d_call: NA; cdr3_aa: CASSGVQETQYF; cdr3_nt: TGCGCCAGCAGCGGGGTTCAAGAGACCCAGTACTTC
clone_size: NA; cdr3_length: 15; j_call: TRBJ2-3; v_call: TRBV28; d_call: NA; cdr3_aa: CASGSLGHGTDTQYF; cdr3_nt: TGTGCCAGCGGATCGCTGGGGCATGGAACAGATACGCAGTATTTT
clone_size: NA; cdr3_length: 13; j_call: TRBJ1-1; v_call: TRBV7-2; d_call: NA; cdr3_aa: CASSLVTNTEAFF; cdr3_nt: TGTGCCAGCAGCTTAGTGACGAACACTGAAGCTTTCTTT
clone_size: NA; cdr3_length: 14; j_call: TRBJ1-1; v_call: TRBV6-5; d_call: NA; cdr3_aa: CASSPELGSTEAFF; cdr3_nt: TGTGCCAGCAGTCCCGAACTAGGAAGTACTGAAGCTTTCTTT
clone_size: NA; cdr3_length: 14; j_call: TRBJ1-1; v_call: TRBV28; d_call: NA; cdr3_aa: CASRVWGANTEAFF; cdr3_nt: TGTGCCAGCAGGGTTTGGGGGGCGAACACTGAAGCTTTCTTT
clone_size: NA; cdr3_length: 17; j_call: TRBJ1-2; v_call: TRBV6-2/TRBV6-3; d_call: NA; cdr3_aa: CASSYSWGAEEDYGYTF; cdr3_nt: TGTGCCAGCAGTTACTCCTGGGGGGCCGAGGAGGACTATGGCTACACCTTC
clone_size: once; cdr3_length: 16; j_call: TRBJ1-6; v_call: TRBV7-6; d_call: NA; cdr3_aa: CASSLEAGRVNSPLHF; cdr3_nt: TGTGCCAGCAGCTTAGAGGCGGGCAGGGTCAATTCACCCCTCCACTTT
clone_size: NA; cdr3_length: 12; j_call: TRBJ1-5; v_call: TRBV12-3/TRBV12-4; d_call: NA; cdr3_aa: CASSLGGQPQHF; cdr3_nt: TGTGCCAGCAGTTTGGGGGGGCAGCCCCAGCATTTT
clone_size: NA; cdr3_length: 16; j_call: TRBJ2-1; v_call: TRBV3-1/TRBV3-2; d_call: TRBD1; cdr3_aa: CASSPRTGEVVDEQFF; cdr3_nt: TGTGCCAGCAGCCCCCGGACAGGGGAGGTAGTCGATGAGCAGTTCTTC
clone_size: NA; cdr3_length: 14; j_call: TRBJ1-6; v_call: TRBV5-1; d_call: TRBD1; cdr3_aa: CASSPGQGYSPLHF; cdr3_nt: TGCGCCAGCAGCCCCGGACAGGGGTATTCACCCCTCCACTTT
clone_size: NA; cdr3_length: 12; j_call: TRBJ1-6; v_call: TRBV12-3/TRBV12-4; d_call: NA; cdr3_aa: CASDWVGSPLHF; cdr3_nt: TGTGCCAGCGATTGGGTGGGATCACCCCTCCACTTT
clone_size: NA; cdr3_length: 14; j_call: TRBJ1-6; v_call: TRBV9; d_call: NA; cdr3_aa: CASSAQVLYSPLHF; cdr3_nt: TGTGCCAGCAGCGCACAGGTACTCTATTCACCCCTCCACTTT
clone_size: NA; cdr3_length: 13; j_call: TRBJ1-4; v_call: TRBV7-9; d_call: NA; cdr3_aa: CASSVEANEKLFF; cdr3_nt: TGTGCCAGCAGCGTAGAGGCTAATGAAAAACTGTTTTTT
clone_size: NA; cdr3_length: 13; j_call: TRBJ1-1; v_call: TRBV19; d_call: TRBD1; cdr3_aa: CASSGQGGTEAFF; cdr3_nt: TGTGCCAGTAGCGGACAGGGAGGAACTGAAGCTTTCTTT
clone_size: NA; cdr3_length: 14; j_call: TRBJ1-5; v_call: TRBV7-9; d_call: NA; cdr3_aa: CASSLSASNQPQHF; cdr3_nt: TGTGCCAGCAGCTTGTCGGCCTCAAATCAGCCCCAGCATTTT
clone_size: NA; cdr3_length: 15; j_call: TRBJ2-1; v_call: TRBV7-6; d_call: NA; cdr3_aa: CASSFDGSWVNEQFF; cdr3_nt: TGTGCCAGCAGCTTCGACGGGAGTTGGGTCAATGAGCAGTTCTTC
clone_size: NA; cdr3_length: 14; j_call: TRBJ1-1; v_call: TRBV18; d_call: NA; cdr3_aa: CASSPIPYHTEAFF; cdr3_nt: TGTGCCAGCTCACCAATACCGTACCACACTGAAGCTTTCTTT
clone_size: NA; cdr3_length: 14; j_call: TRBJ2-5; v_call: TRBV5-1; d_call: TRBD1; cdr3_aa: CASSVGQDQETQYF; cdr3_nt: TGCGCCAGCAGCGTGGGACAGGACCAAGAGACCCAGTACTTC
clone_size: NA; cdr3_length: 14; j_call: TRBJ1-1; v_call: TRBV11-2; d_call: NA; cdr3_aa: CASNPTATGGEAFF; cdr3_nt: TGTGCCAGCAACCCAACTGCGACAGGCGGGGAAGCTTTCTTT
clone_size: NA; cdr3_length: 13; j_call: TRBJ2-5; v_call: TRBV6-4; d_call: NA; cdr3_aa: CASSDVAQGTQYF; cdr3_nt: TGTGCCAGCAGTGATGTGGCGCAAGGGACCCAGTACTTC
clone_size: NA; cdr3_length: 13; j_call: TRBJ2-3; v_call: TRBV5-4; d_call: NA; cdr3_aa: CASSSGGTDTQYF; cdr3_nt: TGTGCCAGCAGCTCCGGGGGCACAGATACGCAGTATTTT
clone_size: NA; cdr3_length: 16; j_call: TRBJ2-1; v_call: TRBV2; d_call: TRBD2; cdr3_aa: CASSPGLASSYNEQFF; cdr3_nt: TGTGCCAGCAGTCCCGGACTAGCGAGCTCCTACAATGAGCAGTTCTTC
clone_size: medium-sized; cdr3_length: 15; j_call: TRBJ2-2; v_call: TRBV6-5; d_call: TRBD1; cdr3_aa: CASSTGTGDTGELFF; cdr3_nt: TGTGCCAGCAGTACCGGGACAGGGGACACCGGGGAGCTGTTTTTT
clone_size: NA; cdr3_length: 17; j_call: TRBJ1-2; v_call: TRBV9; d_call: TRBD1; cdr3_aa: CASSPHEHPGGDHGYTF; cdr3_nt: TGTGCCAGCAGCCCTCACGAACACCCAGGGGGCGATCATGGCTACACCTTC
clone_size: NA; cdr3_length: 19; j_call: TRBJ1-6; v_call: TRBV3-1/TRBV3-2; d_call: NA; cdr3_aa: CASSSVAPLALSYNSPLHF; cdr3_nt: TGTGCCAGCAGTTCTGTGGCCCCGCTTGCGCTTTCCTATAATTCACCCCTCCACTTT
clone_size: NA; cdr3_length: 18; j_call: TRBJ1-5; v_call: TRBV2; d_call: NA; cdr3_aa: CASSGRRGGGVSNQPQHF; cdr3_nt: TGTGCCAGCAGTGGTCGGAGGGGTGGGGGAGTGAGCAATCAGCCCCAGCATTTT
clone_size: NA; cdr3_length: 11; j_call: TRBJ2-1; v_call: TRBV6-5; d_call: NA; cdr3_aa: CASSQGNEQFF; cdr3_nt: TGTGCCAGCAGCCAGGGAAATGAGCAGTTCTTC
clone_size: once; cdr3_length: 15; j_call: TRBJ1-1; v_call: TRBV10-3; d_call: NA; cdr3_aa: CAISESTGPNTEAFF; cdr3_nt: TGTGCCATCAGTGAGTCGACGGGACCGAACACTGAAGCTTTCTTT
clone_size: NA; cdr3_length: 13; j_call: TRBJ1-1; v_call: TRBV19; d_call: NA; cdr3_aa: CASVKGYGTEAFF; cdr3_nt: TGTGCCAGTGTTAAGGGTTACGGCACTGAAGCTTTCTTT
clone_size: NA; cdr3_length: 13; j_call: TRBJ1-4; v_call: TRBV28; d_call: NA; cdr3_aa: CASRPQGPEKLFF; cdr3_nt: TGTGCCAGCAGACCACAGGGTCCGGAAAAACTGTTTTTT
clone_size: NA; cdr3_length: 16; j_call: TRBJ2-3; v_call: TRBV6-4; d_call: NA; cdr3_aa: CASSDRWGATHNTQYF; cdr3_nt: TGTGCCAGCAGTGACAGGTGGGGGGCCACACATAATACGCAGTATTTT
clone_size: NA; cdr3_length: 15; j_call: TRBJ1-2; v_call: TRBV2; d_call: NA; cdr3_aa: CASSPNTGRVDGYTF; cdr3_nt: TGTGCCAGCAGTCCGAATACAGGGAGGGTTGATGGCTACACCTTC